The sample holds many counts of the clone carrying this TCR beta chain. The antigen is undetermined. The CDR3 is 13 residues long. The V and J ends lost 7 bases and 5 bases, in that order; junction bases with no gene match: 5. Two oligonucleotides, mixed equimolar, formed the beta constant-region primer covering TRBC1 and TRBC2. A single record per CDR3 protein comes from TCRdb applying MiXCR to the UMI-ligation and nested PCR reads. Among tens of thousands of distinct CDR3 sequences listed, over 10% were seen once. These data come from a study of naive and memory T cell subsets. Sequential positive selection took CD4 T cells first, then CD8 T cells. Study observations and caveats: Over 85% of naive TCR sequences appeared only once, unlike memory subsets. A clonotype means one alpha or beta sequence, not an alpha/beta pair. TCR abundance followed a power law differing between naive and memory subsets.

The sequencing sample was made of central memory CD4+ T cells from blood. The sequence came from a human donor in good health. The chain links TRBV12-3 or TRBV12-4 to TRBJ2-1, with 7 positions matching TRBD1. CDR3 bases: TGTGCCAGCAATAGGGACAGCAACAATGAGCAGTTCTTC. It codes for CASNRDSNNEQFF.